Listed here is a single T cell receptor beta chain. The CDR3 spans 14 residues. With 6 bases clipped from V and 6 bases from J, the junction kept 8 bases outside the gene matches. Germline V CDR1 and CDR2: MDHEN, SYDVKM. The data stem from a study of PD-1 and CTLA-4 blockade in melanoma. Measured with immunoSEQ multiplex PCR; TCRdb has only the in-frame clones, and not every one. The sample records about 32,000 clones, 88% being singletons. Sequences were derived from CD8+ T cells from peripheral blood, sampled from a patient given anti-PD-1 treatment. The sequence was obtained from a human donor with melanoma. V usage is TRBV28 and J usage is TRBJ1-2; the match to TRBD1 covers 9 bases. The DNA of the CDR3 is TGTGCCAGCAGCTCATCACAGGGGGCGGATGGCTACACCTTC. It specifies CASSSSQGADGYTF.